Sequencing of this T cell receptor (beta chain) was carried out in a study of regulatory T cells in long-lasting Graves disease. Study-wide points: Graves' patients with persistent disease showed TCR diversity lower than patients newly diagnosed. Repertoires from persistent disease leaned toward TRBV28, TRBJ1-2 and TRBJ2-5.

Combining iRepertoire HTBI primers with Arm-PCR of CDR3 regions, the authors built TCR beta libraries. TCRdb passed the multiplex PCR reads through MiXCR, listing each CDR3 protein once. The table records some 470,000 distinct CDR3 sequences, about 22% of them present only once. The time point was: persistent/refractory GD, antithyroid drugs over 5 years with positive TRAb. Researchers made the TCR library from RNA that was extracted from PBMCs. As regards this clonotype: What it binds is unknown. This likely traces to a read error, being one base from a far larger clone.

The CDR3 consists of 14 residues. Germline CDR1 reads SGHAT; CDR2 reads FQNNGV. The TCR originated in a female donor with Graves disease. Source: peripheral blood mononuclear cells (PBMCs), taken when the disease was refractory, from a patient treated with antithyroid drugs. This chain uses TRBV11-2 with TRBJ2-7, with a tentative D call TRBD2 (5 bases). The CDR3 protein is CAGSLMGSSYEQYF. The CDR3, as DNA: TGTGCCGGCAGCTTAATGGGGAGCTCCTACGAGCAGTACTTC. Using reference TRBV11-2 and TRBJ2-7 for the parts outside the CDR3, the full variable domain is EAGVAQSPRYKIIEKRQSVAFWCNPISGHATLYWYQQILGQGPKLLIQFQNNGVVDDSQLPKDRFSAERLKGVDSTLKIQPAKLEDSAVYLCAGSLMGSSYEQYFGPGTRLTVT.